The clone carrying this T cell receptor (beta chain) was seen repeatedly, ten times or more. Its specificity is not known. The data stem from a study of T-cell memory formation after mild COVID-19. Using its own MiXCR run on the 5' RACE reads, TCRdb lists one record per CDR3 protein. The repertoire has around 130,000 distinct CDR3 sequences, about 6% of them found once; the top ten carry about 2.2%. Study-level points and caveats: Clones contracting day 15 to 85 were balanced CD4/CD8; later expanders leaned CD4+. Pre-infection memory carried some responding clones, suggesting that cross-reactive memory joined.

The sequencing input was PBMCs or a T cell subset sorted from them (not recorded which). The receptor was isolated from an adult woman who had mild COVID-19 (a few samples of this study predate the infection). Cell type and time point are not known.

CDR3 amino acids: CASSQLAGGYNEQFF. The CDR3 DNA follows: TGTGCCAGCAGTCAACTAGCGGGGGGCTACAATGAGCAGTTCTTC. This sequence joins TRBV7-2 and TRBJ2-1, with 12 bases matching TRBD2. V shed 6 bases, J shed 3 bases, and the junction held 3 bases outside the gene matches. Germline CDR1 SGHTA, CDR2 FQGNSA. This CDR3 comprises 15 residues.